This passage covers 14 T cell receptor beta chains from one sample sequenced in a study of shared clonotypes between healthy human individuals. TCRdb's table, derived via immunoSEQ multiplex PCR, lists solely in-frame clones and lacks some. This table holds over a million clones, 96% found once. Sequencing was done on a sample of naive CD4+ T cells sorted from blood. Described subset: CD45RA+ positively selected. The receptors come from a man aged 25 to 40 in good health.

V gene TRBV7-8 combines with J gene TRBJ1-5; tentative D call: TRBD1 (6 bases). CDR1 is SGHVS and CDR2 is FQNEAQ in the germline V gene. V lost 1 base and J lost 7, with 14 bases in between. The CDR3 sequence is 15 residues long. CDR3 nucleotides: TGTGCCAGCAGCTTAGTTCAGGGGAGGGGGCAGCCCCAGCATTTT. This encodes CASSLVQGRGQPQHF.

The genes are TRBV2 and TRBJ1-6; D may be TRBD1 (5 bases). The V end lost 4 bases, the J end lost 0 bases, and 13 bases lay between the germline ends. Germline V gives CDR1 SNHLY, CDR2 FYNNEI. The CDR3 length is 17 residues. CDR3 protein: CASSVRQPSSYNSPLHF. As DNA, the CDR3 is TGTGCCAGCAGTGTCCGACAGCCCAGCTCCTATAATTCACCCCTCCACTTT.

The chain couples TRBV2 to TRBJ2-1, with D possibly TRBD1 on 5 matching bases. With 4 bases removed from V and 4 bases from J, the gap between germline ends came to 5 bases. The CDR3 sequence is 12 residues long. Germline loops: CDR1 SNHLY, CDR2 FYNNEI. CDR3 nucleotides: TGTGCCAGCAGTGGACAGTACAATGAGCAGTTCTTC. Protein product: CASSGQYNEQFF. Supplemented by reference TRBV2 and TRBJ2-1, the full variable domain reads EPEVTQTPSHQVTQMGQEVILRCVPISNHLYFYWYRQILGQKVEFLVSFYNNEISEKSEIFDDQFSVERPDGSNFTLKIRSTKLEDSAMYFCASSGQYNEQFFGPGTRLTVL.

This clone was seen a single time. The same CDR3 is also encoded by other DNA sequences in this sample. The rearrangement uses TRBV7-9 and TRBJ2-1, with TRBD1 identical over 7 bases. Germline CDR1 and CDR2: SEHNR and FQNEAQ (reference sequence). V lost 4 bases to trimming and J lost 3 bases; unmatched junction nucleotides: 3. This CDR3 is built from 14 residues. CDR3 in amino acids: CASSYRDSYNEQFF. CDR3 coding DNA: TGTGCCAGCAGCTACCGGGACAGCTACAATGAGCAGTTCTTC.

V usage is TRBV10-2 and J usage is TRBJ2-7; D is possibly TRBD1 or TRBD2 (5 bases each). Germline V gives CDR1 WSHSY, CDR2 SAAADI. The CDR3 length is 11 residues. Trimming took 8 bases from V and 0 from J, leaving 5 bases between them. CDR3 loop: CASGGSYEQYF. CDR3 nucleotide sequence: TGCGCCAGCGGGGGCTCCTACGAGCAGTACTTC.

This clone was recorded only once. This sequence joins TRBV6-6 and TRBJ2-2; D perhaps matches TRBD2 (6 bases). This CDR3 is built from 16 residues. Germline-derived CDR1 and CDR2 are MNHNY and SVGAGI (reference sequence). Trimming shortened V by 5 bases and J by 2 bases, and 15 bases separated the two germline ends. The CDR3 loop is CASSKIGSPNTGELFF. The CDR3 coding sequence is TGTGCCAGCAGTAAAATCGGGAGCCCTAACACCGGGGAGCTGTTTTTT.

V is TRBV9 and J is TRBJ1-2; D uncertain. The CDR3 loop spans 11 amino acids. V lost 4 bases and J lost 7, with 8 bases in between. CDR1 is SGDLS and CDR2 is YYNGEE in the germline V gene. This chain's CDR3 is CASSKGGGYTF. CDR3 sequence (DNA): TGTGCCAGCAGCAAAGGTGGTGGCTACACCTTC.

The chain carries TRBV11-2 and TRBJ2-1, with TRBD2 matching over 8 bases. The length of the CDR3 is 15 residues. Germline values: CDR1 SGHAT, CDR2 FQNNGV. The junction had 8 bases not matched to a gene; V was cut back by 0 bases and J by 10 bases. The CDR3 nucleotides read TGTGCCAGCAGCTTAGACCTGAGGACTAGCTTGGAGCAGTTCTTC. This encodes CASSLDLRTSLEQFF.

This clone has only one observation. This chain connects TRBV9 to TRBJ2-3; 8 bases match TRBD1. V lost 3 bases and J lost 6; bases outside the gene matches: 3. Per germline, CDR1 SGDLS and CDR2 YYNGEE. The CDR3 is 13 amino acids. CDR3 amino acids: CASSGRTGDTQYF. DNA for the CDR3: TGTGCCAGCAGCGGCCGGACAGGGGATACGCAGTATTTT.

The rearrangement uses TRBV6-5 and TRBJ1-2; no clear D. Trimming cost V 6 bases and J 8 bases, with 10 bases left between them. The CDR3 is 11 residues long. The V gene's germline CDR1 is MNHEY and CDR2 SVGAGI. As DNA, the CDR3 is TGTGCCAGCAGGGATATTGGGGGCTACACCTTC. It translates to CASRDIGGYTF.

The chain carries TRBV11-2 and TRBJ2-7; a possible D gene is TRBD1 (6 bases). V shed 4 bases and J shed 7 bases, with 8 bases lying between them. This CDR3 is built from 11 residues. Germline values: CDR1 SGHAT, CDR2 FQNNGV. The CDR3 reads CASSSGTEQYF. CDR3 coding DNA: TGTGCCAGCAGCTCCGGGACAGAGCAGTACTTC.

The CDR3 bases are TGCAGTGCTAGCCAAGCGGGAGCCCTGTTCTTC. Amino acid sequence: CSASQAGALFF. The chain employs TRBV20-1 and TRBJ2-1, with 8 bases identical to TRBD2. CDR1 is DFQATT and CDR2 is SNEGSKA in the germline V gene (reference sequence). V was clipped by 3 bases and J by 15 bases; unmatched bases: 7. This CDR3 has 11 residues.

The V call is TRBV5-1, the J call TRBJ2-7; 9 bases are shared with TRBD1. The length of the CDR3 is 15 residues. Germline lookup yields CDR1 SGHRS and CDR2 YFSETQ. J gave up 1 base and V 5 bases, and 7 bases lay outside the gene matches. The CDR3, as DNA: TGCGCCAGCAGGCTGCCGGGACAGGGTTCCTACGAGCAGTACTTC. As protein: CASRLPGQGSYEQYF.

The chain joins TRBV12-5 to TRBJ2-2; TRBD2 is a possible D gene (7 bases). Germline CDR1 is LGHNT and CDR2 is FRNRAP. The ends were cut back, 3 bases at V and 8 bases at J, with 16 bases in the middle. The CDR3 covers 15 residues. The CDR3 nucleotides read TGTGCTAGTGGTTTAGTATCGGGGGGCGTTGGGGAGCTGTTTTTT. It encodes CASGLVSGGVGELFF.